What follows are 7 T cell receptor beta chains derived from one specimen sequenced in a study of blood T cells in healthy people across ages. PCR was performed a second time for 7 to 11 cycles using a sample-barcoded 5' primer and a J-beta primer mix. TCRdb reprocessed the 5' RACE reads with MiXCR, giving one entry per CDR3 protein. Among around 1,000,000 distinct CDR3 sequences, about 23% were seen once, and the ten largest hold about 0.8%. Separately, the same data were catalogued under a study of T cells of mothers and their children.

Source material: blood. These receptors were taken from a girl aged 2-10 years in good health.

On this clonotype: Germline and junction disagree at one end, which may indicate a read error. The chain uses TRBV3-1 and TRBJ2-5, with D perhaps matching TRBD1 (5 bases). Germline lookup yields CDR1 LGHDT and CDR2 YNNKEL (reference sequence). The CDR3 contains 14 residues. The CDR3 loop reads CDSSQRRQQETQYF. CDR3 sequence (DNA): TGTGACAGCAGCCAAAGAAGACAGCAAGAGACCCAGTACTTC.

The J gene is TRBJ1-1, the V gene TRBV4-1, with D unresolved. Per the germline V gene, CDR1 is MGHRA and CDR2 is YSYEKL. The CDR3 has 14 amino acids. The V and J ends lost 6 bases and 0 bases respectively, with 11 bases between them. CDR3 protein: CASRSGSLNTEAFF. CDR3 DNA: TGCGCCAGCAGATCCGGTAGCTTGAACACTGAAGCTTTCTTT.

The genes are TRBV13 and TRBJ1-1; the D gene is possibly TRBD1 (5 bases). CDR3 length: 15 amino acids. V lost 5 bases and J 0 bases, leaving 13 bases between the germline ends. Germline V lookup: CDR1 PRHDT, CDR2 FYEKMQ (reference sequence). The CDR3 DNA is TGTGCCAGCAGCCCTATCGGGGGTATGAACACTGAAGCTTTCTTT. It is translated as CASSPIGGMNTEAFF.

This sequence joins TRBV20-1 and TRBJ2-7; no reliable D call. The V gene's germline CDR1 is DFQATT and CDR2 SNEGSKA (reference sequence). The CDR3 covers 13 residues. V lost 0 bases and J 2 bases, leaving 8 bases between the germline ends. The CDR3 nucleotides are TGCAGTGCTAGAGATTTTCGGACCTACGAGCAGTACTTC. Translation: CSARDFRTYEQYF.

This clonotype showed up just a few times. This chain uses TRBV4-2 with TRBJ2-1; 8 bases map to TRBD2. After removal of 1 base from V and 8 bases from J, the junction contained 16 bases not matched to a gene. CDR3 size: 18 residues. From germline, CDR1 is LGHNA and CDR2 YNFKEQ. CDR3 amino acids: CASSQVRSGSPQDDEQFF. CDR3 nucleotides: TGTGCCAGCAGCCAAGTTCGAAGCGGGAGTCCCCAAGACGATGAGCAGTTCTTC.

This clonotype occurred a few times. J is TRBJ1-1 and V is TRBV12-3 or TRBV12-4; D not certain. Trimming pared 3 bases from V and 4 bases from J, leaving 6 bases between. CDR3 size: 12 residues. The CDR3 DNA follows: TGTGCCAGCAGTTTTTTCGGCACTGAAGCTTTCTTT. It translates to CASSFFGTEAFF.

This chain connects TRBV3-1 to TRBJ1-5; 11 nucleotides line up with TRBD1. This CDR3 is 17 amino acids long. J gave up 9 bases and V 4 bases, and 14 bases lay outside the gene matches. Germline V lookup: CDR1 LGHDT, CDR2 YNNKEL (reference sequence). This CDR3 reads CASSRAIRDRGIWPQHF. As DNA, the CDR3 is TGTGCCAGCAGCCGGGCGATCCGGGACAGGGGGATTTGGCCCCAGCATTTT.